This TCR beta chain was identified in a study of cytomegalovirus exposure and HLA in healthy donors (dated by TCRdb to 2017 to 2019). Background for the entire study: An earlier analysis of some 500 of the donors reported approximately 270 Gb of sequence data and roughly 100 million unique TCR beta sequences from about 179 million T cells. Both class I and class II loci were covered by HLA typing, at four-digit resolution. An earlier analysis of 500 to 750 of the donors applied high-throughput TCR beta sequencing to assess whether each TCR beta V gene segment acted as functional or pseudogenic. Every repertoire in the discovery cohort had been generated on one and the same sequencing platform. The genetic ancestry cluster associated with self-reported Caucasian donors included over 65% of the 300 to 400 genotyped donors. A separate validation cohort of roughly 130 different subjects was used in addition to the roughly 700-subject first cohort. Among roughly 400 genotyped donors of the cohort, an average of around 240,000 unique TCR beta nucleotide sequences were sequenced per donor, roughly 18% of them non-productive. An early release that covered approximately 600 HLA-typed donors contained around 300 gigabases of sequencing data and approximately 85 million unique TCR sequences. A later analysis re-analyzed previously published TCR beta repertoires from 650 to 800 donors and added high-resolution HLA genotyping to study TCR occurrence patterns. The number of typed donors differed by locus: about 620-640 for A, B, C, DRB1 and DQB1; about 520 for DQA1; around 580 for DPA1; and some 470 for DPB1. Donor age, sex, ethnicity and CMV serostatus were compiled alongside the repertoire data. In a later genetic analysis, genome-wide SNP genotypes for 398 of the 666 donors were used, and that subset was treated as a discovery cohort. The T cell repertoires of several hundred subjects were profiled by immunosequencing and related to cytomegalovirus serostatus. High-throughput TCR immunosequencing, statistical association of individual TCRs with disease status, and machine learning were combined to predict cytomegalovirus infection status. Four or five DR-DQ haplotypes were handled as single units for association and clustering because linkage in the cohort was strong. The later analysis used no new phenotypic data to find candidate immune exposures, relying instead on TCR beta sequences and their occurrence across donors. The study aimed to test whether cataloging public T cell receptors could reveal signatures of past pathogen exposure. Broader findings and caveats from the paper: Broadly in line with IMGT annotations, most TCR beta V segments showed up in productive rearrangements about 87% or about 30% of the time in an earlier analysis of approximately 600 of the donors. According to a later analysis, parvovirus B19, influenza, CMV and Epstein-Barr virus appeared linked to several top co-occurrence clusters. In a later genetic analysis, fewer N-insertions in productive TCRs were reported among donors in an Asian-associated ancestry cluster than the roughly 700-donor mean. The presence/absence analyses assumed that sequencing depth was roughly uniform across donors, and that assumption may not be true. It was suggested by the authors that the approach could potentially be generalized to other disease states and immunological phenotypes. A further reported finding was that TCR beta sequences accurately predicted the HLA-A and HLA-B alleles for most subjects in the first cohort. In both the original and validation cohorts, the classifier was reported to diagnose cytomegalovirus status with high specificity and sensitivity. The only immune exposure information available for the cohort was CMV serostatus. A later analysis found that HLA-associated TCR beta chains were more clonally expanded and had lower generation probabilities than equally common non-associated chains. Because some donors lacked HLA typing at each locus, the association tests relied only on the typed subset. A few of the identified cytomegalovirus-associated TCR beta chains were confirmed in vitro to be specific for cytomegalovirus antigens. This cohort had only TCR beta chains sequenced, and the lack of alpha or paired-chain data limited which features could be detected. A later analysis found that most CMV-associated TCR beta chains appeared HLA-restricted, with HLA associations seemingly driven largely by CMV exposure. In a later analysis, about 17,000 TCR beta sequences were associated with specific HLA alleles at a false discovery rate of 0.05. Because counts were too low, about 15 rarely observed V segments, including chromosome 9 orphons, were left out of the earlier analysis of roughly 600 of the donors. While some public TCRs were present in many individuals, most TCR sequences turned up only very rarely across donors. The 87-base-pair reads could not distinguish some IMGT-functional V segments, including TRBV6-2 and TRBV6-3, so those segments were excluded. A cluster of highly shared sequence variants was judged likely to be a technical artifact of the sequencing pipeline. According to a later analysis, TCR association rates differed among HLA loci, with DRB1 alleles showing the most associated TCRs and HLA-C alleles showing the fewest. Linkage disequilibrium might explain the correlated functional status among segregating V segments, but an unknown experimental factor could not be ruled out. An association between a missense DCLRE1C variant and V-gene and J-gene trimming of TCR beta chains was found in a later genetic analysis and replicated in an independent cohort. When HLA alleles, especially DR and DQ, strongly co-occurred, TCR associations were difficult to assign to individual alleles. The study listed 170 or so TCR beta chains as associated with cytomegalovirus.

This clone was observed once. Its recognized antigen is unknown. Base qualities are not provided; no much larger clone lies one nucleotide away. The method was the immunoSEQ multiplex PCR assay. A mixture of 60 forward primers for TCR Vbeta segments and 13 reverse primers for TCR Jbeta segments was used in the multiplex PCR. A multiplex PCR assay on genomic DNA amplified the CDR3 region of rearranged TCR beta genes. On the Illumina HiSeq System, the amplified TCR beta libraries were sequenced as 87-base-pair reads. The study's processing was this. A later analysis tallied 70 million to 100 million unique TCR beta chains across the 660 or so repertoires, and approximately 9.9 million of those chains were shared by two or more donors. A nearest-neighbor algorithm error-corrected the raw reads and collapsed the reads into unique sequences, merging closely related sequences to remove PCR and sequencing errors. To assign V, D and J gene segments, CDR3 sequences were aligned to IMGT reference sequences. Each retained sequence needed at least a six-nucleotide match to both a V gene segment and a J gene segment. A rearrangement was called productive if the CDR3 had no stop codons and remained in frame with V and J, and every other rearrangement was called non-productive. CDR3 was defined by IMGT convention, running from the second conserved V-encoded cysteine to the conserved J-encoded phenylalanine. The earlier analysis of about 570 of the donors excluded any sequence lacking an unambiguous match to a single V gene segment. An earlier analysis of approximately 590 of the donors called V segments functional above 56.7% productive rearrangements and segregating when the between-donor standard deviation exceeded 5%. A statistical classification framework was developed to diagnose cytomegalovirus status using the catalog of TCR beta chain sequences. In a later analysis, V and J genes were assigned by comparing TCR nucleotide sequences against IMGT/GENE-DB human TR gene sequences. Using the TCRdist pipeline, a later analysis assigned CDR3 sequences along with most-parsimonious VDJ recombination scenarios. A later analysis defined each TCR beta chain by its CDR3 amino acid sequence plus V-gene family, and excluded reads lacking a unique V-gene family. As a way to deal with suspected cross-contamination and a sequencing artifact, a later analysis dropped more than 500 nucleotide sequences that were highly shared and had low generation probability. For each public chain, a later analysis derived a clonal expansion index from normalized ranks of inferred template counts within each repertoire. In a later analysis, generation probabilities were computed using a VDJ recombination model fitted to out-of-frame rearrangements, and the results were checked against IGoR. In a later analysis, TCR-TCR, TCR-HLA and TCR-CMV co-occurrence was scored with hypergeometric tests, and a repertoire-size bias correction was applied to TCR pairs. False discovery rates were estimated in a later analysis by permuting HLA or CMV assignments 20 times. In a later analysis, co-occurring TCRs were grouped with DBSCAN, and TCRdist sequence similarity was added when clustering was performed within HLA-allele-positive subsets. Repertoires with fewer than 30,000 or more than 120,000 public chains were left out of co-occurrence clustering, as were a few repertoires with anomalous nucleotide sharing. TCRdb provides this immuneACCESS table in a form limited to in-frame rearrangements. Some clones are lacking; in checked studies, under half of them reflect an unresolved V gene, and why the rest are absent is not known. Clonal size and the V and J genes are those of that table, whereas D and trimming came from the DNA. This sample comprises roughly 160,000 clones, approximately 81% of them detected only once. The ten largest clones add up to around 0.97% of the sample.

From V the trimming removes 4 bases and from J it removes 0 bases, while the gene matches leave 6 bases of the junction unaccounted for. The germline V gene (reference sequence) supplies CDR1 GTSNPN and CDR2 SVGIG. Counted from cysteine to phenylalanine, this CDR3 has 15 amino acids. Only the CDR3 portion is preserved as DNA: 45 bases, with reading frame beginning at the first base. The cohort consisted of 600 to 750 healthy bone marrow donors. Cohort members were all nominally healthy when sampled, although unrecorded immune exposures were likely present. The donor was CMV seronegative and belonged to the group of around 400 seronegative cohort members. A peripheral blood sample was collected from each donor, and TCR beta sequencing was performed on peripheral blood mononuclear cells. Genomic DNA was extracted from the blood cell samples with the Qiagen DNeasy Blood Extraction Kit.

The clonotype was recovered from a man aged 25-45 years in good health and CMV-seronegative. Sample: PBMCs. The chain joins TRBV30 to TRBJ2-1, with 7 central nucleotides matching TRBD1. The sequenced DNA: TGTGCCTGGATCGCGGACAGGAGCTCCTACAATGAGCAGTTCTTC. This codes for CAWIADRSSYNEQFF.